This T cell receptor (beta chain) was recorded in a study of beta chain features in type 1 diabetes. As for the study in general: Taken together, all samples contributed more than 90,000,000 examined sorted cells.

Whole-study results and caveats: The similarity of naive, central memory and Treg TCRB repertoires appeared greater among patients than among healthy donors. For Type 1 diabetes patients, all four CD4+ subsets carried TCRB CDR3s that were moderately but significantly shorter.

Reverse transcription of all isolated RNA meant that expressed TCRB transcripts were sequenced. Data came from immunoSEQ multiplex PCR; TCRdb stores just in-frame clones and leaves some out. Of 350,000 to 450,000 clones listed, approximately 16% were seen once; the top ten hold 0.019%. Cells sorted by CD45RO/CCR7/CD25/CD127/CD95/CD27 comprised CD4+ naive, central memory, regulatory and stem cell-like memory cells. The V and J ends lost 4 bases and 4 bases respectively, with 15 bases between them. The CDR3 has 15 amino acids. The germline V gene encodes CDR1 SGHAT and CDR2 FQNNGV. This clone has just a few counts. What it binds is not known.

This receptor was obtained from a woman aged 18-35 years in good health. What was sequenced was naive CD4+ T cells from blood. V is TRBV11-2 and J is TRBJ2-3; D may be TRBD2 (6 bases). The DNA for the CDR3 is TGTGCCAGCAGCTCCAGGAGCGGGCCCTCAGATACGCAGTATTTT. Its protein is CASSSRSGPSDTQYF. The full variable domain, in which reference TRBV11-2 and TRBJ2-3 provide the parts outside the CDR3, is EAGVAQSPRYKIIEKRQSVAFWCNPISGHATLYWYQQILGQGPKLLIQFQNNGVVDDSQLPKDRFSAERLKGVDSTLKIQPAKLEDSAVYLCASSSRSGPSDTQYFGPGTRLTVL.